This is a list of T cell receptor beta chains from one sample in a study of response to subunit inactivated influenza vaccine. TCRdb redid the calling of the RT-PCR reads with MiXCR, one entry per CDR3 protein. The sample contains around 200,000 distinct CDR3 sequences, about 10% of which appear only once. Material: non-naive T cells sorted from PBMCs, obtained on the day of vaccination. The origin of the receptors is a man aged 45-65 years who received an inactivated influenza vaccine. The CDR3 runs from the conserved cysteine through the conserved F or W. A D gene is named only where the DNA matches it firmly. A row's size may be missing; if present it is once, few, many or a size class.

v_call: TRBV30; j_call: TRBJ1-3; d_call: -; clone_size: -; cdr3_aa: CAWRFGGNTIYF; cdr3_nt: TGTGCCTGGAGATTTGGCGGAAACACCATATATTTT
v_call: TRBV7-2; j_call: TRBJ2-2; d_call: TRBD2; clone_size: many; cdr3_aa: CASSFTTSGAGELFF; cdr3_nt: TGTGCCAGCAGCTTCACGACTAGCGGTGCCGGGGAGCTGTTTTTT
v_call: TRBV7-2; j_call: TRBJ2-5; d_call: -; clone_size: few; cdr3_aa: CASSPMGGRAGQETQYF; cdr3_nt: TGTGCCAGCAGCCCAATGGGCGGGCGGGCCGGTCAAGAGACCCAGTACTTC
v_call: TRBV7-2; j_call: TRBJ2-7; d_call: TRBD1; clone_size: few; cdr3_aa: CASSFQGASYEQYF; cdr3_nt: TGTGCCAGCAGCTTTCAGGGGGCTTCCTACGAGCAGTACTTC
v_call: TRBV11-1; j_call: TRBJ2-1; d_call: TRBD2; clone_size: few; cdr3_aa: CASSSIGASGRPRGSYNEQFF; cdr3_nt: TGTGCCAGCAGCTCGATCGGGGCTAGCGGGAGGCCGAGGGGCTCCTACAATGAGCAGTTCTTC
v_call: TRBV24-1; j_call: TRBJ1-1; d_call: -; clone_size: many; cdr3_aa: CATSVGHRSEAFF; cdr3_nt: TGTGCCACCAGTGTAGGACACAGGAGCGAAGCTTTCTTT
v_call: TRBV6-2/TRBV6-3; j_call: TRBJ1-1; d_call: -; clone_size: few; cdr3_aa: CASSYPGDGRAEAFF; cdr3_nt: TGTGCCAGCAGTTACCCGGGGGATGGTCGGGCTGAAGCTTTCTTT
v_call: TRBV6-6; j_call: TRBJ2-2; d_call: -; clone_size: few; cdr3_aa: CASSPTITGELFF; cdr3_nt: TGTGCCAGCAGCCCCACAATCACCGGGGAGCTGTTTTTT
v_call: TRBV20-1; j_call: TRBJ2-3; d_call: TRBD2; clone_size: many; cdr3_aa: CSAEKGGPRSTDTQYF; cdr3_nt: TGCAGTGCAGAGAAGGGAGGGCCCCGGAGCACAGATACGCAGTATTTT
v_call: TRBV5-1; j_call: TRBJ2-7; d_call: -; clone_size: many; cdr3_aa: CASSPFGQNYEQYF; cdr3_nt: TGCGCCAGCAGCCCTTTCGGGCAGAACTACGAGCAGTACTTC
v_call: TRBV4-2; j_call: TRBJ1-4; d_call: -; clone_size: few; cdr3_aa: CASSPRAAFNEKLFF; cdr3_nt: TGTGCCAGCAGCCCCCGGGCAGCTTTTAATGAAAAACTGTTTTTT
v_call: TRBV6-2/TRBV6-3; j_call: TRBJ1-2; d_call: -; clone_size: -; cdr3_aa: CASSYSGRGGHGYTF; cdr3_nt: TGTGCCAGCAGTTACTCCGGACGGGGCGGCCATGGCTACACCTTC
v_call: TRBV19; j_call: TRBJ2-7; d_call: -; clone_size: few; cdr3_aa: CASSGLSWGEQYF; cdr3_nt: TGTGCCAGTAGTGGGCTGTCCTGGGGAGAGCAGTACTTC
v_call: TRBV2; j_call: TRBJ2-2; d_call: TRBD1; clone_size: -; cdr3_aa: CASSPGTGGTGELFF; cdr3_nt: TGTGCCAGCAGTCCTGGGACAGGGGGCACCGGGGAGCTGTTTTTT
v_call: TRBV6-2/TRBV6-3; j_call: TRBJ2-7; d_call: TRBD1; clone_size: many; cdr3_aa: CASRTGVGLYEQYF; cdr3_nt: TGTGCCAGCAGGACAGGGGTTGGTCTCTACGAGCAGTACTTC
v_call: TRBV24-1; j_call: TRBJ2-4; d_call: -; clone_size: few; cdr3_aa: CATSDGGGGEAKNIQYF; cdr3_nt: TGTGCCACCAGTGATGGGGGGGGCGGAGAAGCCAAAAACATTCAGTACTTC
v_call: TRBV20-1; j_call: TRBJ1-5; d_call: -; clone_size: few; cdr3_aa: CSANRGFSNQPQHF; cdr3_nt: TGCAGTGCTAACCGGGGATTTAGCAATCAGCCCCAGCATTTT
v_call: TRBV11-2; j_call: TRBJ2-1; d_call: TRBD2; clone_size: many; cdr3_aa: CASSSMGGGNNEQFF; cdr3_nt: TGTGCCAGCAGCTCAATGGGGGGGGGTAACAATGAGCAGTTCTTC
v_call: TRBV20-1; j_call: TRBJ2-7; d_call: -; clone_size: many; cdr3_aa: CSARAVRDQTHREQYF; cdr3_nt: TGCAGTGCTAGAGCGGTCCGGGACCAGACCCACCGGGAGCAGTACTTC
v_call: TRBV30; j_call: TRBJ2-1; d_call: TRBD1; clone_size: -; cdr3_aa: CAWCPLDRRYNEQFF; cdr3_nt: TGTGCCTGGTGCCCCTTGGACAGGCGTTACAATGAGCAGTTCTTC
v_call: TRBV20-1; j_call: TRBJ1-1; d_call: -; clone_size: -; cdr3_aa: CSAKERSQRTEAFF; cdr3_nt: TGCAGTGCTAAAGAGAGGAGTCAGAGGACTGAAGCTTTCTTT
v_call: TRBV12-3/TRBV12-4; j_call: TRBJ2-2; d_call: TRBD2; clone_size: many; cdr3_aa: CASSASGTTGELFF; cdr3_nt: TGTGCCAGCAGTGCCAGCGGGACCACCGGGGAGCTGTTTTTT
v_call: TRBV6-2/TRBV6-3; j_call: TRBJ2-3; d_call: -; clone_size: -; cdr3_aa: CASSSGTPRTDTQYF; cdr3_nt: TGTGCCAGCAGTTCCGGGACTCCACGAACAGATACGCAGTATTTT
v_call: TRBV27; j_call: TRBJ1-2; d_call: TRBD1; clone_size: few; cdr3_aa: CASSLLTGGVTGYTF; cdr3_nt: TGTGCCAGCAGTCTCTTGACAGGGGGCGTAACTGGCTACACCTTC
v_call: TRBV7-6; j_call: TRBJ2-3; d_call: -; clone_size: few; cdr3_aa: CASSLGGKTDTQYF; cdr3_nt: TGTGCCAGCAGCTTAGGGGGGAAGACAGATACGCAGTATTTT
v_call: TRBV11-2; j_call: TRBJ2-3; d_call: TRBD1; clone_size: many; cdr3_aa: CASSRWDREGRDTQYF; cdr3_nt: TGTGCCAGCAGCCGCTGGGACAGGGAAGGGAGAGATACGCAGTATTTT
v_call: TRBV7-2; j_call: TRBJ1-3; d_call: TRBD1; clone_size: few; cdr3_aa: CASSPPGQGRGNTIYF; cdr3_nt: TGTGCCAGCAGCCCCCCGGGACAGGGTAGAGGAAACACCATATATTTT
v_call: TRBV12-5; j_call: TRBJ2-3; d_call: -; clone_size: few; cdr3_aa: CASGMSGSSTDTQYF; cdr3_nt: TGTGCTAGTGGTATGAGCGGCTCTAGCACAGATACGCAGTATTTT
v_call: TRBV5-6; j_call: TRBJ1-1; d_call: TRBD1; clone_size: -; cdr3_aa: CASNPRGLNTEAFF; cdr3_nt: TGTGCCAGCAACCCAAGGGGGCTGAACACTGAAGCTTTCTTT
v_call: TRBV3-1; j_call: TRBJ1-6; d_call: -; clone_size: many; cdr3_aa: CASSQGNRIRSPLHF; cdr3_nt: TGTGCCAGCAGCCAAGGGAATAGGATTAGGTCCCCCCTCCACTTT
v_call: TRBV6-2/TRBV6-3; j_call: TRBJ2-2; d_call: TRBD2; clone_size: many; cdr3_aa: CASSGFGGATGELFF; cdr3_nt: TGTGCCAGCAGTGGTTTCGGGGGGGCCACCGGGGAGCTGTTTTTT
v_call: TRBV29-1; j_call: TRBJ2-7; d_call: TRBD1; clone_size: few; cdr3_aa: CSVLRDRWGYEQYF; cdr3_nt: TGCAGCGTACTACGGGACAGGTGGGGGTACGAGCAGTACTTC
v_call: TRBV24-1; j_call: TRBJ2-7; d_call: -; clone_size: few; cdr3_aa: CATGAASSYEQYF; cdr3_nt: TGTGCCACCGGAGCCGCCAGCTCCTACGAGCAGTACTTC
v_call: TRBV18; j_call: TRBJ2-3; d_call: -; clone_size: -; cdr3_aa: CASSPPGSPDTQYF; cdr3_nt: TGTGCCAGCTCACCACCGGGCAGCCCAGATACGCAGTATTTT
v_call: TRBV19; j_call: TRBJ2-1; d_call: TRBD2; clone_size: -; cdr3_aa: CASSNSGGAYNEQFF; cdr3_nt: TGTGCCAGTAGTAATAGCGGGGGGGCTTACAATGAGCAGTTCTTC
v_call: TRBV24-1; j_call: TRBJ2-1; d_call: -; clone_size: -; cdr3_aa: CATSDFTSRGEQFF; cdr3_nt: TGTGCCACCAGTGATTTTACTAGCCGGGGTGAGCAGTTCTTC
v_call: TRBV5-1; j_call: TRBJ1-1; d_call: -; clone_size: few; cdr3_aa: CASSLGQPDGEAFF; cdr3_nt: TGCGCCAGCAGCTTGGGACAGCCAGATGGAGAAGCTTTCTTT
v_call: TRBV20-1; j_call: TRBJ2-7; d_call: -; clone_size: few; cdr3_aa: CSASKVSSYEQYF; cdr3_nt: TGCAGTGCTAGCAAGGTCAGCTCCTACGAGCAGTACTTC
v_call: TRBV4-1; j_call: TRBJ2-1; d_call: TRBD2; clone_size: -; cdr3_aa: CASSHGSGGAWDEQFF; cdr3_nt: TGCGCCAGCAGCCATGGTAGCGGGGGGGCTTGGGATGAGCAGTTCTTC
v_call: TRBV7-9; j_call: TRBJ1-1; d_call: TRBD1; clone_size: -; cdr3_aa: CASSFPTGYTEAFF; cdr3_nt: TGTGCCAGCAGCTTTCCGACAGGGTACACTGAAGCTTTCTTT
v_call: TRBV29-1; j_call: TRBJ2-5; d_call: TRBD2; clone_size: many; cdr3_aa: CSVLREGRGETQYF; cdr3_nt: TGCAGCGTTTTGCGGGAGGGCCGGGGAGAGACCCAGTACTTC
v_call: TRBV14; j_call: TRBJ2-1; d_call: -; clone_size: -; cdr3_aa: CASSPRRNYNEQFF; cdr3_nt: TGTGCCAGCAGCCCCAGAAGGAATTACAATGAGCAGTTCTTC
v_call: TRBV5-1; j_call: TRBJ1-2; d_call: TRBD1; clone_size: -; cdr3_aa: CASSPTGTGPYGYTF; cdr3_nt: TGCGCCAGCAGCCCCACCGGGACAGGGCCGTATGGCTACACCTTC
v_call: TRBV7-2; j_call: TRBJ1-1; d_call: -; clone_size: many; cdr3_aa: CASSARAGTEAFF; cdr3_nt: TGTGCCAGCAGCGCCAGGGCGGGGACTGAAGCTTTCTTT
v_call: TRBV5-1; j_call: TRBJ2-5; d_call: TRBD2; clone_size: -; cdr3_aa: CASSFWGGQETQYF; cdr3_nt: TGCGCCAGCAGCTTTTGGGGGGGGCAAGAGACCCAGTACTTC
v_call: TRBV12-3/TRBV12-4; j_call: TRBJ2-3; d_call: TRBD2; clone_size: many; cdr3_aa: CASSTGGFTDTQYF; cdr3_nt: TGTGCCAGCAGTACGGGGGGGTTCACAGATACGCAGTATTTT
v_call: TRBV5-1; j_call: TRBJ2-3; d_call: TRBD2; clone_size: -; cdr3_aa: CASSTGTSGRAGVDTQYF; cdr3_nt: TGCGCCAGCAGCACCGGGACTAGCGGGAGGGCTGGTGTGGATACGCAGTATTTT
v_call: TRBV7-2; j_call: TRBJ2-1; d_call: -; clone_size: many; cdr3_aa: CASSLKFRQFVPNEQFF; cdr3_nt: TGTGCCAGCAGCTTAAAATTTAGGCAGTTCGTTCCCAATGAGCAGTTCTTC
v_call: TRBV7-2; j_call: TRBJ2-1; d_call: TRBD2; clone_size: few; cdr3_aa: CASARSASGGNEQFF; cdr3_nt: TGTGCCAGCGCCCGAAGCGCTAGCGGGGGCAATGAGCAGTTCTTC
v_call: TRBV5-6; j_call: TRBJ1-1; d_call: -; clone_size: many; cdr3_aa: CASSRPTVNTEAFF; cdr3_nt: TGTGCCAGCAGCAGACCGACAGTCAACACTGAAGCTTTCTTT
v_call: TRBV20-1; j_call: TRBJ1-5; d_call: -; clone_size: -; cdr3_aa: CSATTGTDSNQPQHF; cdr3_nt: TGCAGTGCCACAACCGGCACAGATAGCAATCAGCCCCAGCATTTT
v_call: TRBV18; j_call: TRBJ1-6; d_call: -; clone_size: -; cdr3_aa: CASSPDGGVRNSPLHF; cdr3_nt: TGTGCCAGCTCACCTGATGGGGGGGTTCGGAATTCACCCCTCCACTTT
v_call: TRBV5-1; j_call: TRBJ1-3; d_call: -; clone_size: few; cdr3_aa: CASSWGDISRNTIYF; cdr3_nt: TGCGCCAGCAGCTGGGGGGACATTTCTAGAAACACCATATATTTT
v_call: TRBV28; j_call: TRBJ2-4; d_call: TRBD1; clone_size: -; cdr3_aa: CASSRQGARVKNIQYF; cdr3_nt: TGTGCCAGCAGTCGACAGGGGGCCAGGGTCAAAAACATTCAGTACTTC
v_call: TRBV11-2; j_call: TRBJ1-6; d_call: TRBD1; clone_size: few; cdr3_aa: CASSVRDRGPGPYNSPLHF; cdr3_nt: TGTGCCAGCAGCGTCCGGGACAGGGGCCCCGGGCCGTATAATTCACCCCTCCACTTT